The rows below give T cell receptor beta chains drawn from one sample of a study of identical twins. TCRdb reprocessed the 5' RACE reads with MiXCR, giving one entry per CDR3 protein. The table includes approximately 600,000 distinct CDR3 sequences, under 8.5% detected once. This same sample was also part of a study on yellow fever vaccine responses in identical twins.

The sample was PBMCs. The receptors here all came from a woman aged 18-29 years in good health. CDR3s include the opening cysteine and the closing phenylalanine or tryptophan. D genes are given only for firm matches.

j_call | d_call | v_call | cdr3_aa
TRBJ1-2 | TRBD1 | TRBV29-1 | CSVRTGGIYGYTF
TRBJ1-1 | - | TRBV15 | CATSRDPRGTEAFF
TRBJ1-1 | - | TRBV29-1 | CSVGTELWSTEAFF
TRBJ1-2 | - | TRBV6-2/TRBV6-3 | CASSIGSANNYGYTF
TRBJ1-2 | TRBD1 | TRBV2 | CASSIEGTGDNYGYTF
TRBJ2-3 | - | TRBV7-9 | CASSEISSAGKQYF
TRBJ2-2 | - | TRBV6-1 | CASSIHMNTGELFF
TRBJ1-1 | - | TRBV20-1 | CSAHISVLNTEAFF
TRBJ2-1 | TRBD1 | TRBV20-1 | CCARDGSTGNSVNEQFF
TRBJ1-5 | - | TRBV12-3/TRBV12-4 | CASRADGPHQPQHF
TRBJ1-2 | TRBD1 | TRBV14 | CASSRDRGTTGYTF
TRBJ2-5 | - | TRBV20-1 | CSTPQGPQETQYF